This T cell receptor (beta chain) originates from a study of HIV-infected patients and healthy controls. The study's findings and limits: HIV+ repertoires were severely depleted of MAIT alpha-chain CDR3s, unlike healthy controls. Size-matching overweighted rare events from HIV-infected data when comparing patients with controls.

Alpha and beta constant-region primers primed reverse transcription of about 500 ng RNA. Separate chain-specific third strand synthesis with multiplexing indices produced the alpha and beta libraries. TCRdb fed the 5' RACE reads into MiXCR, producing one record per CDR3 protein. There are fewer than 20,000 distinct CDR3 sequences in the sample; under 9% occur only once, and 21% lies in the top ten. This CDR3 contains 12 residues. V lost 9 bases to trimming and J lost 5 bases; unmatched junction nucleotides: 4. Germline-derived CDR1 and CDR2 are ENHRY and SYGVKD. This clonotype was counted many times. As yet, its antigen is unknown. Antiretroviral therapy had run roughly three months, about 14 weeks, before follow-up blood collection. All unsorted peripheral T cells were captured because whole blood was used without fractionation.

The J gene is TRBJ2-3, the V gene TRBV10-3, with TRBD2 matching 8 bases. This specimen was blood, taken during antiretroviral therapy. The clonotype comes from an adult with HIV infection. CDR3 loop: CAMGTSRDTQYF. The CDR3 nucleotides read TGTGCCATGGGGACTAGTAGAGATACGCAGTATTTT.